What follows are 21 T cell receptor beta chains derived from one specimen sequenced in a study of brain metastases from non-small cell lung cancer (dated by TCRdb to between 2017 and 2020). The library was prepared using the immunoSEQ multiplex PCR assay. TCRdb retrieved this table from immuneACCESS and kept in-frame rearrangements only. Not all clones are present; in checked studies, unresolved V genes account for under half, and no reason is known for the remainder. For this sample the table gives more than 600 clones, of which about 86% were detected only once. In total, the top ten clones hold 10% to 13% of the sample. The specimen was primary lung tumor tissue. Sample cell subset or site, as interpreted from the label and publication: primary lung tumor paired with brain metastasis. The receptors were gathered from a donor aged 40 or older with non-small cell lung cancer.

The chain combines TRBV6-5 with TRBJ1-4, with 7 bases lining up with TRBD1. The CDR3 is made up of 13 amino acids. V shed 5 bases, J shed 15 bases, and the junction held 12 bases outside the gene matches. The germline CDR1 and CDR2 sequences are MNHEY and SVGAGI. CDR3 sequence reads: CASSTQGDKRLFF. CDR3 nucleotides: TGTGCCAGCAGTACTCAGGGGGATAAAAGATTGTTTTTT.

The chain has TRBV14 and TRBJ2-5; 7 nucleotides agree with TRBD2. Per the germline V gene, CDR1 is SGHDN and CDR2 is FVKESK. The CDR3 sequence is 15 residues long. V shed 4 bases, J shed 5 bases, and the junction held 10 bases outside the gene matches. The CDR3: CASSPRPGGKETQYF. CDR3 coding DNA: TGTGCCAGCAGCCCGCGGCCGGGGGGTAAGGAGACCCAGTACTTC. The full variable domain, completed using reference TRBV14 and TRBJ2-5, is EAGVTQFPSHSVIEKGQTVTLRCDPISGHDNLYWYRRVMGKEIKFLLHFVKESKQDESGMPNNRFLAERTGGTYSTLKVQPAELEDSGVYFCASSPRPGGKETQYFGPGTRLLVL.

V is TRBV28 and J is TRBJ1-6; 9 bases line up with TRBD1. V was pared by 6 bases and J by 5 bases, with 2 bases of the junction left unmatched. This CDR3 is 14 amino acids long. Germline lookup yields CDR1 MDHEN and CDR2 SYDVKM. This CDR3 is CASSTGGDNSPLHF. The CDR3 DNA reads as TGTGCCAGCAGCACAGGGGGCGATAATTCACCCCTCCACTTT.

The genes are TRBV28 and TRBJ2-1, with 13 bases that match TRBD2. Germline V gene lookup returns CDR1 MDHEN and CDR2 SYDVKM. The V gene end was trimmed by 3 bases and the J gene end by 7 bases; junction bases not matched to a gene: 3. This CDR3 comprises 15 residues. The CDR3: CASSLSGLAGNEQFF. In nucleotides, the CDR3 is TGTGCCAGCAGTTTGTCGGGACTAGCGGGAAATGAGCAGTTCTTC.

The chain joins TRBV6-5 to TRBJ2-6; D call uncertain. The germline CDR1 and CDR2 sequences are MNHEY and SVGAGI. The CDR3 length is 16 residues. With 0 bases removed from V and 0 bases from J, the gap between germline ends came to 6 bases. CDR3 amino acids: CASSYSPISGANVLTF. In nucleotides, the CDR3 is TGTGCCAGCAGTTACTCCCCAATCTCTGGGGCCAACGTCCTGACTTTC.

The rearrangement links TRBV5-1 to TRBJ1-2; possible D gene TRBD1, 5 bases. V lost 3 bases, J lost 1 base, and 13 bases lay in between. This CDR3 is built from 15 residues. Germline assignment: CDR1 SGHRS and CDR2 YFSETQ. CDR3 residues: CASSSGGEINYGYTF. Written as DNA, the CDR3 is TGCGCCAGCAGCTCCGGGGGAGAAATTAACTATGGCTACACCTTC.

This chain uses TRBV18 with TRBJ2-3; tentative D call: TRBD2 (6 bases). V lost 0 bases, J lost 1 base, and 11 bases lay in between. The germline V gene has CDR1 KGHSH and CDR2 LQKENI. CDR3 length: 16 residues. The chain's CDR3 is CASSPPVGGGTDTQYF. The CDR3 region has the DNA TGTGCCAGCTCACCACCAGTCGGGGGTGGCACAGATACGCAGTATTTT.

This chain links TRBV19 with TRBJ1-5; 7 bases are shared with TRBD1. The V gene end was trimmed by 5 bases and the J gene end by 9 bases; junction bases not matched to a gene: 13. Germline V gives CDR1 LNHDA, CDR2 SQIVND (reference sequence). This CDR3 is 15 amino acids long. The CDR3 reads CASSAPQGWIVPQHF. As DNA, the CDR3 is TGTGCCAGTAGTGCCCCACAGGGGTGGATAGTGCCCCAGCATTTT.

This chain uses TRBV3-1 (or the pseudogene TRBV3-2) with TRBJ2-1; no definite D call. V gave up 0 bases and J gave up 6 bases, with 6 bases separating them. The V gene's germline CDR1 is LGHDT and CDR2 YNNKEL (reference sequence). CDR3 length equals 13 residues. The CDR3: CASSQDLLNEQFF. As DNA, the CDR3 is TGTGCCAGCAGCCAAGATCTCCTCAATGAGCAGTTCTTC.

In DNA form, the CDR3 reads TGTGCCAGTAGCATGGACAGGAATACACCTAACTATGGCTACACCTTC. It yields the protein CASSMDRNTPNYGYTF. This sequence joins TRBV19 and TRBJ1-2; 7 positions agree with TRBD1. Germline values: CDR1 LNHDA, CDR2 SQIVND (reference sequence). The V and J ends lost 6 bases and 0 bases, in that order; junction bases with no gene match: 10. The CDR3 spans 16 residues.

J is TRBJ2-2 and V is TRBV5-4, with D uncertain. Trimming pared 0 bases from V and 7 bases from J, leaving 4 bases between. The CDR3 has 12 amino acids. Germline V gives CDR1 SGHNT, CDR2 YYREEE (reference sequence). As DNA, the CDR3 is TGTGCCAGCAGCTTGGCCCACGGGGAGCTGTTTTTT. Amino acid sequence: CASSLAHGELFF. The whole variable domain, remainder taken from reference TRBV5-4 and TRBJ2-2, is ETGVTQSPTHLIKTRGQQVTLRCSSQSGHNTVSWYQQALGQGPQFIFQYYREEENGRGNFPPRFSGLQFPNYSSELNVNALELDDSALYLCASSLAHGELFFGEGSRLTVL.

The CDR3 here is CASSPRGGLTEAFF. The CDR3 DNA is TGTGCCAGCAGCCCCCGGGGAGGACTCACTGAAGCTTTCTTT. V gene TRBV7-9 combines with J gene TRBJ1-1; D unresolved. Deletions cut 5 bases from V and 4 bases from J, with 14 bases between. The CDR3 has 14 amino acids. Germline CDR1 is SEHNR and CDR2 is FQNEAQ (reference sequence).

This CDR3 reads CSVTQGKNTEAFF. The CDR3 region has the DNA TGCAGCGTTACCCAGGGGAAGAACACTGAAGCTTTCTTT. The J gene is TRBJ1-1, the V gene TRBV29-1; D may be TRBD1 (6 bases). Trimming took 5 bases from V and 1 from J, leaving 11 bases between them. The germline CDR1 and CDR2 sequences are SQVTM and ANQGSEA. The CDR3 covers 13 residues. Full variable domain (outside the CDR3, taken from reference TRBV29-1 and TRBJ1-1): SAVISQKPSRDICQRGTSLTIQCQVDSQVTMMFWYRQQPGQSLTLIATANQGSEATYESGFVIDKFPISRPNLTFSTLTVSNMSPEDSSIYLCSVTQGKNTEAFFGQGTRLTVV.

To note about this clone: The junction departs from germline at one end; a sequencing error may be responsible. The gene calls are TRBV5-1 and TRBJ1-2; D is possibly TRBD1 (5 bases). The length of the CDR3 is 15 residues. From germline, CDR1 is SGHRS and CDR2 YFSETQ. CDR3 DNA: TGCGCCAGCAGCTCCGGGGGAAAAATTAACTATGACTACACCTTC. It translates to CASSSGGKINYDYTF.

The rearrangement uses TRBV25-1 and TRBJ2-3; possibly TRBD1 or TRBD2 for D (5 bases each). Germline assignment: CDR1 MGHDK and CDR2 SYGVNS. V was trimmed by 1 base and J by 0 bases, leaving 14 bases between them. The CDR3 length is 17 residues. CDR3 sequence reads: CASSESRGGSSTDTQYF. In DNA, the CDR3 is TGTGCCAGCAGTGAATCGAGGGGCGGGTCAAGCACAGATACGCAGTATTTT.

For this clone: A read error may account for a junction end that differs from germline. The gene calls are TRBV18 and TRBJ2-7, with a tentative D call TRBD1 (6 bases). There are 15 residues in the CDR3. The germline V gene encodes CDR1 KGHSH and CDR2 LQKENI. The CDR3 loop reads CTSSPNRDITYEQYF. DNA of the CDR3: TGTACCAGCTCACCTAACCGGGACATCACCTACGAGCAGTACTTC.

The chain combines TRBV7-3 with TRBJ2-2; D remains ambiguous. The germline V and J ends were trimmed by 5 bases and 11 bases, with 15 bases remaining between them. Germline V gene lookup returns CDR1 SGHTA and CDR2 FQGTGA. The CDR3 sequence is 13 residues long. CDR3 in amino acids: CASSPTFGGELFF. In DNA form, the CDR3 reads TGTGCCAGCAGCCCTACGTTTGGCGGAGAGCTGTTTTTT.

This chain connects TRBV3-1 (or the pseudogene TRBV3-2) to TRBJ2-1, with 9 positions matching TRBD2. V gave up 4 bases and J gave up 4 bases; unmatched junction bases: 8. Germline CDR1 is LGHDT and CDR2 is YNNKEL (reference sequence). The CDR3 is 16 amino acids. The DNA of the CDR3 is TGTGCCAGCAGCCGAGGGCGGGAGGGCCTTTACAATGAGCAGTTCTTC. Protein product: CASSRGREGLYNEQFF.

The chain carries TRBV14 and TRBJ1-2; TRBD1 matches at 8 bases. Trimming cost V 4 bases and J 2 bases; bases outside gene matches: 6. CDR3 length: 15 amino acids. Germline CDR1 and CDR2: SGHDN and FVKESK. The CDR3 loop is CASSPQGASNYGYTF. CDR3 sequence (DNA): TGTGCCAGCAGCCCCCAGGGGGCGTCCAACTATGGCTACACCTTC.

This rearrangement joins TRBV19 to TRBJ1-1, with D hard to call. Germline V gene data show CDR1 as LNHDA and CDR2 as SQIVND (reference sequence). Trimming removed 5 bases from V and 8 bases from J, with 18 bases in between. The CDR3 has 14 residues. The CDR3 sequence is CASSPARAGGEAFF. The CDR3 bases are TGTGCCAGTAGTCCCGCCCGGGCGGGCGGGGAAGCTTTCTTT.

This chain connects TRBV25-1 to TRBJ2-2, with 8 bases identical to TRBD2. The ends lost 1 base at V and 4 bases at J; junction bases unmatched: 11. Germline CDR1 and CDR2: MGHDK and SYGVNS. The CDR3 contains 18 residues. The CDR3 loop reads CASSEWYSGVSSTGELFF. For the CDR3, the DNA is TGTGCCAGCAGTGAATGGTATAGCGGGGTTTCCTCCACCGGGGAGCTGTTTTTT.